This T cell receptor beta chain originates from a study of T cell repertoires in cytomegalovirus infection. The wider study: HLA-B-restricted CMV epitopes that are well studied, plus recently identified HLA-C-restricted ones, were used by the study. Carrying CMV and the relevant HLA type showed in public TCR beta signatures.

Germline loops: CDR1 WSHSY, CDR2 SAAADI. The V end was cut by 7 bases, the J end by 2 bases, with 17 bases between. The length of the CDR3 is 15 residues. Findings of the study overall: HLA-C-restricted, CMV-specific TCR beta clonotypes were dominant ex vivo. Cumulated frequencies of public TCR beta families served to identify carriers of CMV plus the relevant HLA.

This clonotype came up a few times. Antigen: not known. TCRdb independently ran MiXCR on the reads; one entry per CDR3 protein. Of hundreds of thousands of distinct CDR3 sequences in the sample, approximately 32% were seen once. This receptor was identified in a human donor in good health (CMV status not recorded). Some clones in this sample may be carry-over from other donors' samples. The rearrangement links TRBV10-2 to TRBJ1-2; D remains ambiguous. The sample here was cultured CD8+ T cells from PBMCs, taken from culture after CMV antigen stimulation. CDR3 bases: TGCGCCAGCACCGACTATCCAGGTTCCAACTATGGCTACACCTTC. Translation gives CASTDYPGSNYGYTF.